This TCR beta chain was retrieved from a study of TIL therapy for anti-PD-1-resistant metastatic lung cancer (dated by TCRdb to about 2021). With respect to the entire study: Tumors were harvested prior to any PD-1/PD-L1 blockade, after which nivolumab was administered to patients, and lymphodepletion, expanded TIL infusion and IL-2 were given to patients who progressed. Among the enrolled patients, the median age was nearly 55 years (range about 38-75), and the median tumor PD-L1 proportion score was more than 4.5%. Most of the cohort had lung adenocarcinoma, a handful of tumors were EGFR-mutant and two were ALK-rearranged, and half of the patients were current or former smokers. T cell receptor beta sequencing of tumor and peripheral blood was used to follow clonotypes across the tumor, the expanded TIL product and serial blood samples. A median non-synonymous tumor mutation burden of over 1.2 mutations per megabase was determined across the cohort by whole-exome sequencing.

The CDR3 sequence holds 15 residues, the cysteine and phenylalanine included. Left in the record is the CDR3 DNA by itself, 45 bases read in frame from the first base. The CDR1 and CDR2 encoded by the germline V gene (reference sequence) are SSHAT and FNYEAQ. The V and J ends are trimmed by 1 base and 4 bases, leaving 11 bases between them. The label giving this sample's time point can be read as: pre-treatment sample, taken before nivolumab and TIL therapy. Adults with stage 4 NSCLC were enrolled in a dual-center phase I trial from 2017 to early 2020. Samples were obtained from a single-arm, open-label phase I trial in which tumor-infiltrating lymphocyte therapy with nivolumab was evaluated in advanced non-small cell lung cancer. Blood mononuclear cells from EDTA tubes were separated on a Ficoll gradient and snap-frozen as pellets, and DNA was extracted from the cells using a Qiagen mini-prep kit.

As to this clone: Its antigen remains undetermined. No much larger clone is present one base from it, and per-base qualities are unavailable.

TCR beta CDR3 regions were amplified from genomic DNA by bias-controlled multiplex PCR with the immunoSEQ v3 hsTCRB kit. TCR libraries were sequenced on an Illumina NextSeq 500 to 1.5 million to 2 million read pairs for survey level or roughly 4.5-6.5 million for deep level. Turning to the authors' computational methods: V, D and J genes were assigned, non-productive sequences were removed, and clonality was reported by immunoSEQ Analyzer software. To compare repertoires between infused TIL and blood, productive Simpson clonality was used along with the Morisita overlap index of productive TRB rearrangements. For each clone in blood, the absolute clonotype count was estimated by multiplying the lymphocyte count by the CD3+ fraction and by the clone's productive frequency. TCRdb carries this immuneACCESS record with in-frame sequences only. Its versions omit some clonotypes, under half of them owing to an unresolved V gene in the studies checked, with the rest unexplained. The DNA gave D and trimming, while V, J and clone size come from that table. This sample gives about 55,000 clones in total; 81% of them show up just once. The top ten clonotypes cover less than 3.5% of the sample.

What the work shows at the level of the full study, not this receptor alone: Clonotypes from the infused TIL partially replaced the baseline peripheral repertoire and then declined over months, and persistence showed no apparent association with response. The study protocol defined all tumor marker inferences as exploratory. Generalizability was limited because the cohort was highly selected, with more treatment-naive, never-smoker and oncogene-addicted patients included than is typical.

The sample consisted of blood, taken at baseline. The receptor was isolated from a person aged 25 to 85 with non-small cell lung cancer. The sequence joins TRBV7-7 to TRBJ2-1; no D gene is confidently identified. At the DNA level, the sequence is TGTGCCAGCAGCTTAGGTCTCGCGCAGTACAATGAGCAGTTCTTC. Its protein product is CASSLGLAQYNEQFF.